This TCR beta chain was profiled in a study of T cells in Graves' hyperthyroidism and ophthalmopathy. Trimming stripped 5 bases from V and 3 bases from J, with 22 bases between. This CDR3 is built from 18 residues. Overall study findings and caveats: Ophthalmopathy and stable hyperthyroidism were told apart by a 13 V-J model.

The investigators amplified TCR beta CDR3 regions from RNA transcripts. Using the HTBI primer set, a first-round RT-PCR was run on the TCR CDR3. TCRdb reprocessed the multiplex PCR reads via MiXCR and lists one record per CDR3 protein. The repertoire has 800,000 or so distinct CDR3 sequences, roughly 37% of them found once; the top ten carry over 8%. Regarding this clonotype: The antigen is not known.

The origin of this receptor is a man between 18 and 29 years old with Graves' hyperthyroidism. This chain joins TRBV12-3 or TRBV12-4 and TRBJ1-4; D might be TRBD1 (6 bases). Material for sequencing was blood. The CDR3 protein is CASSELTGIPPSNEKLFF. CDR3 bases: TGTGCCAGCAGTGAATTAACAGGGATCCCACCTTCTAATGAAAAACTGTTTTTT.